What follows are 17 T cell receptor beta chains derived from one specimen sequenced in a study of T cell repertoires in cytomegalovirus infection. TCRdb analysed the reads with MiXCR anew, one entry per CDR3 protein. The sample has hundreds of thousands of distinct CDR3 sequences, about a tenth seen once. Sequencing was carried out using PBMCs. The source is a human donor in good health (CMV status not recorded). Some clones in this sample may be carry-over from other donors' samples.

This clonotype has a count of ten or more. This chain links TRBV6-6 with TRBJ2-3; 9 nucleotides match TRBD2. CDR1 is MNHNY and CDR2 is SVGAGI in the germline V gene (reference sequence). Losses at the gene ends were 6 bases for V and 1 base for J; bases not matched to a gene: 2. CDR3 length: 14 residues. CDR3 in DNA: TGTGCCAGCAGCGAGCGGGGGGGCACAGATACGCAGTATTTT. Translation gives CASSERGGTDTQYF.

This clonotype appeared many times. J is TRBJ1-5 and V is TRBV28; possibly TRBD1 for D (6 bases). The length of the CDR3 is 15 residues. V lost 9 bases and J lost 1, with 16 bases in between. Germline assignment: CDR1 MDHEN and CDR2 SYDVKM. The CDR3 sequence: CASSLQGTSNQPQHF. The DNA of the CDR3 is TGTGCCAGTTCCTTACAGGGAACGAGCAATCAGCCCCAGCATTTT. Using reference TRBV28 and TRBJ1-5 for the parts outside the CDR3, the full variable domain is DVKVTQSSRYLVKRTGEKVFLECVQDMDHENMFWYRQDPGLGLRLIYFSYDVKMKEKGDIPEGYSVSREKKERFSLILESASTNQTSMYLCASSLQGTSNQPQHFGDGTRLSIL.

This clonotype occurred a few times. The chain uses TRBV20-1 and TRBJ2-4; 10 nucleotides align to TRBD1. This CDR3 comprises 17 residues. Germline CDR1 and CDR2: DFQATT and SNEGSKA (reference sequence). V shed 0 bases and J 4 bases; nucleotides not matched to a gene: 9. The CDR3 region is CSARDGRDRGGKNIQYF. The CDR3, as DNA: TGCAGTGCTAGAGATGGGCGGGACAGGGGTGGTAAAAACATTCAGTACTTC.

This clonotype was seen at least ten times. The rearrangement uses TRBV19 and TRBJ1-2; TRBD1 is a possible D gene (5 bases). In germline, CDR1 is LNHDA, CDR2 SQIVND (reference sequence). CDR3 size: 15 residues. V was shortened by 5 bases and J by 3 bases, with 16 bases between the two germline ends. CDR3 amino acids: CASSSGSSGDYGYTF. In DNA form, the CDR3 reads TGTGCCAGTAGTTCGGGGTCTTCGGGGGACTATGGCTACACCTTC.

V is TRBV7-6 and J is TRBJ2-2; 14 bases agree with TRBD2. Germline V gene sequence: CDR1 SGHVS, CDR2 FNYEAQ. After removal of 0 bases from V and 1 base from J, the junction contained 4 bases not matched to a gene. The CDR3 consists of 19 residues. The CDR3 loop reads CASSLAGTSGGVNTGELFF. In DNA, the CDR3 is TGTGCCAGCAGCTTAGCGGGGACTAGCGGGGGAGTGAACACCGGGGAGCTGTTTTTT.

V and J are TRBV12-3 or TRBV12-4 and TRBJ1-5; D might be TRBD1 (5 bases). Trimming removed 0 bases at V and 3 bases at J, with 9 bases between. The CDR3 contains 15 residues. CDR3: CASSLAAGVNQPQHF. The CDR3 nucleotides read TGTGCCAGCAGTTTAGCCGCGGGGGTCAATCAGCCCCAGCATTTT.

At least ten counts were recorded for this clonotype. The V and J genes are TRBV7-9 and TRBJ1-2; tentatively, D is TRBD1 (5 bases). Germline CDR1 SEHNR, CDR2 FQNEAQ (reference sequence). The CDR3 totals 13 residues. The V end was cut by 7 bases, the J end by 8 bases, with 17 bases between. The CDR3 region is CASTPGLSGGYTF. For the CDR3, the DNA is TGTGCCAGCACCCCGGGACTTTCGGGCGGCTACACCTTC.

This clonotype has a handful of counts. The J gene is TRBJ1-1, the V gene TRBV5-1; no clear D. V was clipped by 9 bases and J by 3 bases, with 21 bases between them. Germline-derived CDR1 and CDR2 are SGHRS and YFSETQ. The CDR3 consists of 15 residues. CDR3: CANPDNTLGDTEAFF. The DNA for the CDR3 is TGCGCCAACCCAGACAACACCCTAGGAGACACTGAAGCTTTCTTT.

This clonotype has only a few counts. CDR3 region: CASSERLAGTNQFF. DNA of the CDR3: TGTGCCAGCAGTGAAAGACTAGCGGGTACGAACCAGTTCTTC. The chain combines TRBV6-4 with TRBJ2-1, with 10 bases aligning to TRBD2. The CDR3 length is 14 residues. The V gene end was trimmed by 3 bases and the J gene end by 13 bases; junction bases not matched to a gene: 9. CDR1 is MRHNA and CDR2 is SNTAGT in the germline V gene.

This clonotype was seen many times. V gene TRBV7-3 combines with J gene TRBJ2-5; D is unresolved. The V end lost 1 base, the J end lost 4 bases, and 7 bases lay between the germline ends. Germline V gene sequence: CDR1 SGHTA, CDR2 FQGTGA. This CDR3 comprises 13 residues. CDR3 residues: CASSLNLGETQYF. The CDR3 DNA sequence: TGTGCCAGCAGCTTAAACCTAGGAGAGACCCAGTACTTC.

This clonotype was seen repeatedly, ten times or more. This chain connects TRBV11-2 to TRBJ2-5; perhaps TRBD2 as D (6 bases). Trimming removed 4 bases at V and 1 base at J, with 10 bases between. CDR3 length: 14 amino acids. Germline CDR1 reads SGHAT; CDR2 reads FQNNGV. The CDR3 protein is CASSSLGGQETQYF. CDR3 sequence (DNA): TGTGCCAGCAGCTCCCTGGGAGGCCAAGAGACCCAGTACTTC. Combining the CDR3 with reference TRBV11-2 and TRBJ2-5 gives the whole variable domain EAGVAQSPRYKIIEKRQSVAFWCNPISGHATLYWYQQILGQGPKLLIQFQNNGVVDDSQLPKDRFSAERLKGVDSTLKIQPAKLEDSAVYLCASSSLGGQETQYFGPGTRLLVL.

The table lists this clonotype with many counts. DNA of the CDR3: TGTGCCAGCAGCGTAGGGCTAGCGGGGGGCCTCAGCACAGATACGCAGTATTTT. It translates to CASSVGLAGGLSTDTQYF. This chain joins TRBV9 and TRBJ2-3; the match to TRBD2 covers 11 bases. CDR1 and CDR2 from the germline V gene are SGDLS and YYNGEE. This CDR3 comprises 18 residues. V was clipped by 0 bases and J by 0 bases; unmatched bases: 6. Together with reference TRBV9 and TRBJ2-3, the CDR3 gives the full variable domain: DSGVTQTPKHLITATGQRVTLRCSPRSGDLSVYWYQQSLDQGLQFLIQYYNGEERAKGNILERFSAQQFPDLHSELNLSSLELGDSALYFCASSVGLAGGLSTDTQYFGPGTRLTVL.

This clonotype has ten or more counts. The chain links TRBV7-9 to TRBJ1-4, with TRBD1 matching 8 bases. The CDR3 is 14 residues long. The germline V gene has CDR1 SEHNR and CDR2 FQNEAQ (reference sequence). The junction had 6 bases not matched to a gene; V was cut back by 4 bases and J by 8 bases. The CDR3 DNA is TGTGCCAGCAGCTCCCAGGACAGGGAGGAAAAACTGTTTTTT. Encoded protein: CASSSQDREEKLFF.

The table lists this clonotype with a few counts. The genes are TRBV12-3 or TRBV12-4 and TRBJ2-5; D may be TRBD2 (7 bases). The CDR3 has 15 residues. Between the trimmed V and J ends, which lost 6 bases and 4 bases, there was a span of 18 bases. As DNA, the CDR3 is TGTGCCAGCAGATTCGGACTAGGGGGTGGAGAGACCCAGTACTTC. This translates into CASRFGLGGGETQYF.

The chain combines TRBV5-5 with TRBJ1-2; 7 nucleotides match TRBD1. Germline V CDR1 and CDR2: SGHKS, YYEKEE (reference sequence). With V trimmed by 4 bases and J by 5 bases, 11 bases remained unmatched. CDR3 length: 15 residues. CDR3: CASSVQGQVHYGYTF. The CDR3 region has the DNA TGTGCCAGCAGCGTACAGGGGCAGGTTCATTATGGCTACACCTTC.

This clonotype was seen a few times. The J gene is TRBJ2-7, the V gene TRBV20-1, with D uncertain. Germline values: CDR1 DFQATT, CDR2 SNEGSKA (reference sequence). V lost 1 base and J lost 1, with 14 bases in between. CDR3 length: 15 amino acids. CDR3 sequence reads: CSARGYSYSSYEQYV. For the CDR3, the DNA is TGCAGTGCTAGAGGGTACTCTTACTCATCCTACGAGCAGTACGTC.

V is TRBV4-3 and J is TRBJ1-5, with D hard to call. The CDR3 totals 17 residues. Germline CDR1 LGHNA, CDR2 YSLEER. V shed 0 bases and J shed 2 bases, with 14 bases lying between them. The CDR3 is CASSQEYRRVGNQPQHF. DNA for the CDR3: TGCGCCAGCAGCCAAGAATATCGGCGGGTAGGCAATCAGCCCCAGCATTTT.